This entry lists 9 T cell receptor beta chains sequenced from one sample in a study of blood T cell repertoires in COVID-19. The table came from immunoSEQ multiplex PCR; TCRdb's copy has only in-frame clones and leaves some out. The sample lists 110,000 to 150,000 clones, approximately 90% seen once, with around 2.9% in the top ten. The material sequenced was peripheral blood. The receptors come from a man in his sixties with active or convalescent COVID-19.

The chain joins TRBV25-1 to TRBJ1-3; no clear D. The V end lost 7 bases, the J end lost 1 base, and 14 bases lay between the germline ends. This CDR3 is built from 15 residues. Germline CDR1 MGHDK, CDR2 SYGVNS. The CDR3 loop is CASIESGGSGNTIYF. CDR3 in DNA: TGTGCCAGCATTGAGAGCGGCGGATCTGGAAACACCATATATTTT. Using reference TRBV25-1 and TRBJ1-3 for the parts outside the CDR3, the full variable domain is EADIYQTPRYLVIGTGKKITLECSQTMGHDKMYWYQQDPGMELHLIHYSYGVNSTEKGDLSSESTVSRIRTEHFPLTLESARPSHTSQYLCASIESGGSGNTIYFGEGSWLTVV.

The chain uses TRBV5-1 and TRBJ2-3; perhaps TRBD2 as D (5 bases). This CDR3 is built from 12 residues. The V gene lost 2 bases and the J gene lost 6 bases, with 7 bases spanning the gap. Looked up from germline, CDR1 is SGHRS and CDR2 is YFSETQ. In nucleotides, the CDR3 is TGCGCCAGCAGCTTTGAGGGCGATACGCAGTATTTT. Translation gives CASSFEGDTQYF.

The gene calls are TRBV3-1 (or the pseudogene TRBV3-2) and TRBJ1-3; D is perhaps TRBD1 (6 bases). CDR1 is LGHDT, CDR2 YNNKEL, per germline (reference sequence). Trimming took off 0 bases at V and 4 bases at J, with 16 bases between the two ends. The CDR3 covers 17 residues. The CDR3, as DNA: TGTGCCAGCAGCCAAGATACAGGGATGAAAACAGGAAACACCATATATTTT. Translating gives CASSQDTGMKTGNTIYF.

This chain connects TRBV3-1 (or the pseudogene TRBV3-2) to TRBJ2-7, with 8 bases aligning to TRBD2. CDR1 is LGHDT and CDR2 is YNNKEL in the germline V gene (reference sequence). The CDR3 has 16 residues. V shed 0 bases, J shed 6 bases, and the junction held 10 bases outside the gene matches. The CDR3 loop is CASSQEERAGDPEQYF. Written as DNA, the CDR3 is TGTGCCAGCAGCCAAGAAGAGCGAGCGGGAGATCCCGAGCAGTACTTC.

This chain joins TRBV3-1 (or the pseudogene TRBV3-2) and TRBJ2-3; a possible D gene is TRBD1 (6 bases). The germline V and J ends were trimmed by 1 base and 2 bases, with 13 bases remaining between them. CDR1 is LGHDT, CDR2 YNNKEL, per germline (reference sequence). This CDR3 contains 16 residues. The CDR3 loop is CASSQVQGAATDTQYF. The CDR3 DNA is TGTGCCAGCAGCCAAGTACAGGGAGCTGCCACAGATACGCAGTATTTT.

CDR3 sequence (DNA): TGTGCCAGCAGTTCGTACGGACTACGGGAGCAGTACTTC. Translation gives CASSSYGLREQYF. J is TRBJ2-7 and V is TRBV6-5, with D perhaps matching TRBD2 (6 bases). Germline V CDR1 and CDR2: MNHEY, SVGAGI. Trimming cost V 4 bases and J 7 bases, with 14 bases left between them. CDR3 length equals 13 residues.

The chain joins TRBV23-1 to TRBJ2-7; D remains ambiguous. TRBV23-1 has ORF status, its function being uncertain. Between the trimmed V and J ends, which lost 11 bases and 7 bases, there was a span of 6 bases. The CDR3 loop spans 8 amino acids. As DNA, the CDR3 is TGCGCCGCGTTGGAGCAGTACTTC. Its translation is CAALEQYF.

J is TRBJ1-3 and V is TRBV27, with D maybe TRBD1 (5 bases). V was trimmed by 1 base and J by 0 bases, leaving 10 bases between them. CDR3 size: 16 residues. CDR1 is MNHEY and CDR2 is SMNVEV in the germline V gene (reference sequence). The CDR3 DNA reads TGTGCCAGCAGTTTATGGGCGGGGGGCTCTGGAAACACCATATATTTT. The encoded protein is CASSLWAGGSGNTIYF.

V usage is TRBV6-5 and J usage is TRBJ1-1; TRBD1 might be the D (5 bases). Germline-derived CDR1 and CDR2 are MNHEY and SVGAGI. Trimming took 6 bases from V and 7 from J, leaving 18 bases between them. This CDR3 has 14 amino acids. The CDR3 region is CASRSLQGQNEAFF. In DNA, the CDR3 is TGTGCCAGCAGGTCCCTTCAGGGCCAGAATGAAGCTTTCTTT.